What follows are 4 T cell receptor beta chains derived from one specimen sequenced in a study of technical replicates of blood from several donors. Assay used: immunoSEQ multiplex PCR; TCRdb lists only in-frame clones, some missing. The sample lists around 76,000 clones, approximately 98% seen once, with approximately 0.21% in the top ten. Specimen: T cells isolated from PBMCs. These receptors originate from a human donor in good health.

The chain employs TRBV5-1 and TRBJ2-1; tentative D call: TRBD1 (6 bases). Between the trimmed V and J ends, which lost 1 base and 7 bases, there was a span of 12 bases. CDR1 is SGHRS, CDR2 YFSETQ, per germline. This CDR3 comprises 14 residues. CDR3 amino acids: CASSLTRGRNEQFF. The CDR3 DNA reads TGCGCCAGCAGCTTGACCAGGGGTCGGAATGAGCAGTTCTTC.

This clone appeared a single time. The chain uses TRBV19 and TRBJ1-5; no clear D gene. Trimming removed 6 bases at V and 3 bases at J, with 9 bases between. CDR1 is LNHDA and CDR2 is SQIVND in the germline V gene (reference sequence). The CDR3 loop spans 13 amino acids. This CDR3 is CASRIGDNQPQHF. The CDR3 nucleotides are TGTGCCAGTAGAATCGGGGACAATCAGCCCCAGCATTTT.

This clone occurred once. This rearrangement joins TRBV7-9 to TRBJ2-3; 8 nucleotides agree with TRBD2. Trimming cost V 0 bases and J 0 bases; bases outside gene matches: 8. Germline V lookup: CDR1 SEHNR, CDR2 FQNEAQ (reference sequence). The CDR3 totals 18 residues. CDR3: CASSLAIGAGGSTDTQYF. Here the CDR3 DNA reads TGTGCCAGCAGCTTAGCCATAGGTGCGGGAGGAAGCACAGATACGCAGTATTTT.

This CDR3 reads CASSIEGVSNEKLFF. DNA of the CDR3: TGTGCCAGTAGTATAGAAGGGGTGTCTAATGAAAAACTGTTTTTT. The gene calls are TRBV19 and TRBJ1-4; D possibly corresponds to TRBD1 (5 bases). The CDR3 has 15 amino acids. V was pared by 0 bases and J by 3 bases, with 8 bases between. CDR1 LNHDA and CDR2 SQIVND come from the germline V gene (reference sequence). Filled out from reference TRBV19 and TRBJ1-4, the complete variable domain reads DGGITQSPKYLFRKEGQNVTLSCEQNLNHDAMYWYRQDPGQGLRLIYYSQIVNDFQKGDIAEGYSVSREKKESFPLTVTSAQKNPTAFYLCASSIEGVSNEKLFFGSGTQLSVL.